Sequencing of this T cell receptor (beta chain) was carried out in a study of neurological immune-mediated disorders. The method for making cDNA was 5'RACE, and it used 10-nucleotide random UMIs. TCRdb passed the 5' RACE reads through MiXCR, listing each CDR3 protein once. The top ten hold 8.5% to 10% of the sample, which has tens of thousands of distinct CDR3 sequences, about 10% seen once. Study-level points and caveats: Whereas HTLV-1-associated myelopathy showed the most TCR clonal expansion, multiple sclerosis showed the least, with levels below those of healthy controls. Expanded clones shared no identical CDR3 amino acid sequences across subjects, which suggested private TCR-beta repertoires in all groups.

This clonotype was counted ten times or more. Its specificity is not known. V was cut by 2 bases and J by 5 bases, with 21 bases left in between. The length of the CDR3 is 17 residues. Regarding time point: longitudinal time-point 1 (baseline). The sample was PBMCs. The chain links TRBV12-3 or TRBV12-4 to TRBJ2-5; either TRBD1 or TRBD2 may fit D (5 bases each). This TCR was recovered from a young man in good health. The DNA for the CDR3 is TGTGCCAGCAGTTTAACCTCCGCTGGGAGAGGGGCCGAGACCCAGTACTTC. Translation: CASSLTSAGRGAETQYF.